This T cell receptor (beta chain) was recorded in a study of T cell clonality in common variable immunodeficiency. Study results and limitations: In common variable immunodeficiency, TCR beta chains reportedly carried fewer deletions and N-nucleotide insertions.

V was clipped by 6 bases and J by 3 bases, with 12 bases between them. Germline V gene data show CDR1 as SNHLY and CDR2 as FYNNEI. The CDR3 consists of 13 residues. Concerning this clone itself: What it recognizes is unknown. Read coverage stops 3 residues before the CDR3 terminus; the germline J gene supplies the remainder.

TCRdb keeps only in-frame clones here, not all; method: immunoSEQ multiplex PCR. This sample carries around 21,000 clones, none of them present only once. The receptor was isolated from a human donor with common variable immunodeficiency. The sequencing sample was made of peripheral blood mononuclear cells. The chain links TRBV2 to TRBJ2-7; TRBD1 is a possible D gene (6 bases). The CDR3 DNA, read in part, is TGTGCCAGCAGGAACAGGGCGAACTACGAG. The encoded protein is CASRNRANYE. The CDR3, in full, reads CASRNRANYEQYF.